This TCR beta chain was sequenced for a study of identical twins. Study results and limitations: Within twin pairs, the out-of-frame alpha sequences they shared showed excess low generation probability. The study found that models underestimated out-of-frame TCR alpha sharing in monozygotic twins. There were fewer insertions in abundant cord blood beta clonotypes, but memory repertoires showed no such pattern.

Via MiXCR, TCRdb re-called the 5' RACE reads, giving one row per CDR3 protein. The sample has under 1 million distinct CDR3 sequences, more than 9% seen once. Healthy Caucasians alone served as donors. After removal of 6 bases from V and 6 bases from J, the junction contained 15 bases not matched to a gene. Germline-derived CDR1 and CDR2 are SQVTM and ANQGSEA. The length of the CDR3 is 17 residues. On this clonotype itself: No antigen is known for it.

These data are also associated with another study on yellow fever vaccine responses in identical twins.

Material for sequencing was PBMCs. The sequence was obtained from a young woman in good health. This sequence joins TRBV29-1 and TRBJ2-1; TRBD2 matches at 12 bases. CDR3 sequence: CSVLTSGRIYRTNEQFF. Here the CDR3 DNA reads TGCAGCGTCCTGACTAGCGGGAGAATTTACCGTACCAATGAGCAGTTCTTC.